This TCR beta chain is drawn from a study of post-analysis software for immune sequencing data. On the study more broadly: Recorded disease courses covered relapsing-remitting, secondary progressive and progressive-relapsing multiple sclerosis. Some patients had no subtype annotation. Study results and caveats: A handful of TRBV segments were more frequent in patients than controls; TRBV5-6, TRBV5-1 and TRBV20-1 belonged to this group.

TCR beta cDNA libraries had unique molecular identifiers. Roughly 470,000 cDNA molecules came from about 1 to 10 million T cells. TCRdb reprocessed the PCR reads with MiXCR, giving one entry per CDR3 protein. The sample records some 190,000 distinct CDR3 sequences, 29% being singletons. Concerning this clonotype itself: Its cognate antigen is unknown.

This CDR3 is 15 amino acids long. Germline V gene lookup returns CDR1 DFQATT and CDR2 SNEGSKA (reference sequence). The V and J ends lost 0 bases and 5 bases respectively, with 14 bases between them. Input material: blood. This receptor was obtained from a girl aged 2-17 years with multiple sclerosis. The rearrangement joins TRBV20-1 to TRBJ2-1; tentatively, D is TRBD2 (6 bases). As DNA, the CDR3 is TGCAGTGCTAGAGAGCGGGGCTCAAGGGACAATGAGCAGTTCTTC. Amino acids: CSARERGSRDNEQFF.